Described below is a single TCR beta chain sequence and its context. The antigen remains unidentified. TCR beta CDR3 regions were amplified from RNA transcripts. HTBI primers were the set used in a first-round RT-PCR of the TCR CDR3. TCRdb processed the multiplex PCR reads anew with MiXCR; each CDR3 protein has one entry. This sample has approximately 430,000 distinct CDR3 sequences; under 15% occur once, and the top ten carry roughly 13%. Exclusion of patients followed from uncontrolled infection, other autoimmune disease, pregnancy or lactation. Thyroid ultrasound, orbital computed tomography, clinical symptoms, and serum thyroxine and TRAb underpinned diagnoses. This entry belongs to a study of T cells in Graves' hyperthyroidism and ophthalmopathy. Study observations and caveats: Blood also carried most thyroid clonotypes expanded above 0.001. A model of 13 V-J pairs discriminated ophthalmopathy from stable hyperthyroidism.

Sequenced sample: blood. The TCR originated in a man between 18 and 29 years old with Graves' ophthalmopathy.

In DNA, the CDR3 is TGTGCCAGTAGTACTTTGGAAACAGGGAAAAACATTCAGTACTTC. This gives the protein CASSTLETGKNIQYF. The chain links TRBV19 to TRBJ2-4, with D perhaps matching TRBD1 (6 bases). The CDR3 runs 15 residues. CDR1 and CDR2 from the germline V gene are LNHDA and SQIVND (reference sequence). Trimming left V 4 bases short and J 4 bases short, with 14 bases between.